Listed below are T cell receptor beta chains from one sample, sequenced in a study of T cell clusters in autoimmune cytopenias. TCRdb reprocessed the multiplex PCR reads and keeps a single row for each CDR3 protein, giving no DNA. The table for this sample gives 8,200 or so distinct CDR3 sequences. Sequencing used peripheral blood. The receptors shown here come from a human donor with an autoimmune cytopenia or autoimmune hepatitis (not recorded which). Both conserved end residues are part of each CDR3. Clone size is shown for a subset of rows, as once, few, many or a class of expanded clone.

>TRBV6-5|medium-sized|TRBJ2-1
CASSPDETYNEQFF
>TRBV11-1|NA|TRBJ2-3
CASSFSSGSPDTQYF
>TRBV15|NA|TRBJ2-5
CATSRVQGKTQYF
>TRBV4-2|NA|TRBJ2-1
CASSQDGIAGSNEQFF
>TRBV6-6|NA|TRBJ2-4
CASSYGLAGGTQYF
>TRBV10-3|medium-sized|TRBJ2-1
CAISETGADSGNEQFF
>TRBV6-6|medium-sized|TRBJ2-3
CASSEGWGTDTQYF
>TRBV6-2/TRBV6-3|NA|TRBJ2-1
CAGRRHRDSNNEQFF
>TRBV6-5|medium-sized|TRBJ2-5
CASRRRGAAEAPGAQYF
>TRBV29-1|medium-sized|TRBJ2-5
CSAELGPIQETQYF
>TRBV12-3/TRBV12-4|NA|TRBJ2-3
CASSLSDTQYF
>TRBV6-5|NA|TRBJ2-1
CASSSGSNEQFF
>TRBV6-5|medium-sized|TRBJ2-7
CASSIQGGEQYF
>TRBV27|medium-sized|TRBJ2-3
CASSLGRSVDTQYF
>TRBV19|NA|TRBJ2-7
CASSMRAGAGEQYF
>TRBV7-9|NA|TRBJ2-2
CASSLLGNTGELFF
>TRBV14|NA|TRBJ2-7
CASSTRGEQYF
>TRBV7-6|NA|TRBJ2-7
CASSLGQRAYEQYF
>TRBV5-6|NA|TRBJ1-1
CASSLVYGTEAFF
>TRBV7-9|NA|TRBJ2-5
CASSLGASQETQYF
>TRBV12-3/TRBV12-4|NA|TRBJ1-2
CASRRSWGYTF
>TRBV19|NA|TRBJ2-1
CASSPMGGHHNEQFF
>TRBV6-4|medium-sized|TRBJ1-5
CASSDSGQGGQPQHF
>TRBV6-2/TRBV6-3|NA|TRBJ2-3
CASSKLVPGPSTDTQYF
>TRBV6-2/TRBV6-3|NA|TRBJ2-1
CASSYFHNEQFF
>TRBV19|medium-sized|TRBJ1-1
CASTASEDTEAFF
>TRBV27|NA|TRBJ1-1
CASSFEDSRPGTEAFF
>TRBV19|medium-sized|TRBJ2-3
CASSSSVHTDTQYF
>TRBV24-1|NA|TRBJ2-7
CATSDWGQGAYEQYF